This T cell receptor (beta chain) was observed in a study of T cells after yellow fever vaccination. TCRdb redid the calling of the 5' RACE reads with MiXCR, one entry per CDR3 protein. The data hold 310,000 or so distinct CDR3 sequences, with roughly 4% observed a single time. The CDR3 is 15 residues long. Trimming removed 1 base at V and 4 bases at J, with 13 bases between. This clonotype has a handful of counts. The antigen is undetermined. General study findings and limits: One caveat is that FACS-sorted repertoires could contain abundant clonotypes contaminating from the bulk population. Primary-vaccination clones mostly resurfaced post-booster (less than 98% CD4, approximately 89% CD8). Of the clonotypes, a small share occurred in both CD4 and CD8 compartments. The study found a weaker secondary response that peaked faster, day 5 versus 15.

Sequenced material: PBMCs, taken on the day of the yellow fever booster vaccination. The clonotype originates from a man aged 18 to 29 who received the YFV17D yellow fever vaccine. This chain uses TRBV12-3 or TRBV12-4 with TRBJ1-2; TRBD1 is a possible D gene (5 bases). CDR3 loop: CASSLGGLHVYGYTF. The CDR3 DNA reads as TGTGCCAGCAGTTTAGGGGGCCTCCACGTCTATGGCTACACCTTC.